Listed here are 12 T cell receptor beta chains from one sample, sequenced in a study of T-cell memory formation after mild COVID-19 (dated by TCRdb to about 2021). Libraries came from 5' RACE. Sequenced using an Illumina NovaSeq 6000. TCRdb reprocessing: public reads trimmed at Q25 with fastp, clones called with MiXCR, in-frame beta chains kept. Rows merge per CDR3 protein into single entries with the most common DNA and genes. Present in this sample are 350,000 to 500,000 distinct CDR3 sequences, about a sixth of which were seen just once. The ten largest clones add up to 20% to 25% of the sample. Sequences were obtained from PBMCs or a T cell subset sorted from them (not recorded which). The receptors here all came from a young man who had mild COVID-19 (a few samples of this study predate the infection). The sample titles of this study are shuffled in the database, so cell type and time point are left out; the donor was told from shared clones.

The rearrangement joins TRBV5-4 to TRBJ1-2, with D possibly matching TRBD1 (6 bases). CDR1 and CDR2 from the germline V gene are SGHNT and YYREEE (reference sequence). V lost 4 bases and J 2 bases, leaving 15 bases between the germline ends. The CDR3 covers 15 residues. In DNA, the CDR3 is TGTGCCAGCAGCGATTCCGGGACATTCAACTATGGCTACACCTTC. Amino acid sequence: CASSDSGTFNYGYTF.

This clonotype was detected many times. V gene TRBV5-1 combines with J gene TRBJ1-1; 8 bases are shared with TRBD1. Germline V gene data show CDR1 as SGHRS and CDR2 as YFSETQ. The CDR3 runs 14 residues. The ends lost 4 bases at V and 11 bases at J; junction bases unmatched: 13. The DNA of the CDR3 is TGCGCCAGCAGCGTGGATGGGACAGGAGGTTCGGCTTTCTTT. Translation gives CASSVDGTGGSAFF.

This clonotype was picked up a small number of times. Here the CDR3 omits its conserved ending phenylalanine or tryptophan, so a read error is the likely source. The rearrangement links TRBV10-3 to TRBJ2-5; 8 bases agree with TRBD1. Losses at the gene ends were 5 bases for V and 0 bases for J; bases not matched to a gene: 2. CDR3 length equals 14 residues. Germline V gives CDR1 ENHRY, CDR2 SYGVKD. The CDR3 region has the DNA TGTGCCATCAGTCGGGACAGGTACCAAGAGACCCAGTACTTA. Translated, it gives CAISRDRYQETQYL.

This clonotype was detected a few times. This chain joins TRBV7-2 and TRBJ1-1; possibly TRBD1 for D (5 bases). The CDR3 consists of 12 residues. Deletions cut 1 base from V and 11 bases from J, with 11 bases between. Germline assignment: CDR1 SGHTA and CDR2 FQGNSA. The CDR3 sequence is CASSLGGVTAFF. The CDR3 bases are TGTGCCAGCAGCTTAGGAGGGGTTACGGCTTTCTTT.

Only a few counts were recorded for this clonotype. This chain uses TRBV5-1 with TRBJ1-2; D perhaps matches TRBD1 (6 bases). The germline CDR1 and CDR2 sequences are SGHRS and YFSETQ. The CDR3 sequence is 15 residues long. Between the trimmed V and J ends, which lost 4 bases and 8 bases, there was a span of 21 bases. The CDR3 loop is CASSRGGGDLGGYTF. The CDR3 DNA follows: TGCGCCAGCAGCCGCGGCGGGGGCGACCTCGGGGGCTACACCTTC.

The J gene is TRBJ1-2, the V gene TRBV19, with D tentatively TRBD1 (5 bases). The ends were cut back, 5 bases at V and 8 bases at J, with 15 bases in the middle. Germline-derived CDR1 and CDR2 are LNHDA and SQIVND (reference sequence). This CDR3 is built from 13 residues. The DNA of the CDR3 is TGTGCCAGTAGTGGATGGCAGGGTAACGGCTACACCTTC. It specifies CASSGWQGNGYTF.

The V call is TRBV5-1, the J call TRBJ1-1; D might be TRBD1 (5 bases). Per the germline V gene, CDR1 is SGHRS and CDR2 is YFSETQ. The CDR3 has 15 amino acids. Trimming cost V 1 base and J 6 bases, with 16 bases left between them. The chain's CDR3 is CASSLTGWGRAEAFF. The CDR3 DNA reads as TGCGCCAGCAGCTTGACTGGGTGGGGCCGGGCTGAAGCTTTCTTT.

The rearrangement links TRBV4-1 to TRBJ2-3, with TRBD2 as a possible D gene (5 bases). This CDR3 region has 16 residues. V shed 2 bases and J shed 2 bases, with 14 bases lying between them. Germline CDR1 is MGHRA and CDR2 is YSYEKL. In nucleotides, the CDR3 is TGCGCCAGCAGCCAACTAGCCTCATCCTACACAGATACGCAGTATTTT. Its translation is CASSQLASSYTDTQYF.

CDR3 nucleotide sequence: TGTGCCAGCAGCCAAGAGGGGGAAGAGACCCAGTACTTC. Protein sequence: CASSQEGEETQYF. The chain links TRBV3-1 to TRBJ2-5; D may correspond to TRBD1 or TRBD2 (5 bases each). Germline V gene data show CDR1 as LGHDT and CDR2 as YNNKEL (reference sequence). Trimming removed 0 bases from V and 3 bases from J, with 5 bases in between. There are 13 residues in the CDR3.

The chain has TRBV20-1 and TRBJ1-4; 8 bases align to TRBD1. V lost 5 bases, J lost 7 bases, and 15 bases stayed unmatched. The CDR3 spans 16 residues. Germline loops: CDR1 DFQATT, CDR2 SNEGSKA (reference sequence). The CDR3 loop is CSALWTGTSQSEKLFF. The CDR3 DNA reads TGCAGTGCTCTCTGGACAGGGACGTCACAGAGTGAAAAACTGTTTTTT.

This clonotype was counted only a few times. The genes are TRBV6-2 or TRBV6-3 and TRBJ2-1; the D gene is possibly TRBD1 (6 bases). This CDR3 contains 16 residues. Trimming removed 7 bases at V and 12 bases at J, with 28 bases between. Germline-derived CDR1 and CDR2 are MNHEY and SVGEGT. CDR3: CASTSSVRGTRLVQFF. CDR3 bases: TGTGCCAGCACCTCCTCGGTGAGGGGGACCCGCCTCGTGCAGTTCTTC.

This clonotype was detected ten times or more. The chain employs TRBV6-1 and TRBJ1-5; D gene uncertain. CDR3 length equals 18 residues. V lost 3 bases, J lost 6 bases, and 24 bases lay in between. Germline V lookup: CDR1 MNHNS, CDR2 SASEGT. CDR3 protein: CASSDATIRSTQAQPQHF. The CDR3 DNA reads TGTGCCAGCAGTGATGCAACCATTCGGTCGACCCAGGCTCAGCCCCAGCATTTT.